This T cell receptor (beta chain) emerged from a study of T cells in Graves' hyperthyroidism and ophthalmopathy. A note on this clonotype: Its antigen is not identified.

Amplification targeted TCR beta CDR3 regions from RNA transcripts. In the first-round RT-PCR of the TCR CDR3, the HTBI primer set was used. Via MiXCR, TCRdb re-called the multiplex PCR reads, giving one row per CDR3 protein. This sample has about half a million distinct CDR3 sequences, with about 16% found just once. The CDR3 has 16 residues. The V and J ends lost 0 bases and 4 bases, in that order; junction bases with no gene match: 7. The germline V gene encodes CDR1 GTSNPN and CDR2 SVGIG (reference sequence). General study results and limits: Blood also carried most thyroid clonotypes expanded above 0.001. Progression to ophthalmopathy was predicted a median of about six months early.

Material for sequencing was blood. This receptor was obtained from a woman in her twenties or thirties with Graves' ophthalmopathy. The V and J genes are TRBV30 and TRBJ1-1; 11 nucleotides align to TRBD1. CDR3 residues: CAWSVPDRGRGTEAFF. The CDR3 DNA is TGTGCCTGGAGTGTACCGGACAGGGGGCGCGGCACTGAAGCTTTCTTT.